This TCR beta chain was found in a study of PD-1 blockade in classical Hodgkin lymphoma. Study overall: Intravenous infusions of nivolumab 3 mg/kg reached patients every 2 weeks.

Following autologous stem cell transplantation, relapse occurred in every patient, and exposure to brentuximab vedotin varied. Measured with immunoSEQ multiplex PCR; TCRdb has only the in-frame clones, and not every one. This table holds fewer than 80,000 clones, over 70% found once. The germline V and J ends were trimmed by 8 bases and 2 bases, with 12 bases remaining between them. This CDR3 contains 13 residues. Germline V gives CDR1 LNHDA, CDR2 SQIVND (reference sequence). Here the sequenced sample was peripheral blood mononuclear cells (PBMCs), taken before the second cycle of nivolumab. The clonotype originates from a human donor with classical Hodgkin lymphoma. The gene calls are TRBV19 and TRBJ1-1; D not resolved. CDR3 DNA: TGTGCCAGTCTTGGATGGTTCAACACTGAAGCTTTCTTT. Its protein is CASLGWFNTEAFF.